This T cell receptor (beta chain) came from a study of blood T cells in healthy people across ages. Primed by a sample-barcoded 5' primer and a J-beta primer mix, a second PCR proceeded for 7 to 11 cycles. Template switching added a 12-random-nucleotide identifier to every cDNA molecule. Samples each returned at least 3 million CDR3-containing paired-end reads. Each CDR3 protein is one row after TCRdb ran MiXCR on the 5' RACE reads. The data contain more than 1,400,000 distinct CDR3 sequences, 42% of them seen just once; the ten biggest clones take up under 8%. The CDR3 covers 15 residues. V gave up 6 bases and J gave up 4 bases; unmatched junction bases: 10. This clonotype was detected once. Antigen: not known. The study's findings and limits: The study found more naive CD4+ cells and higher diversity in long-lived than aged donors.

V usage is TRBV12-3 or TRBV12-4 and J usage is TRBJ2-3; 7 bases agree with TRBD2. The material sequenced was blood. This receptor was obtained from a woman aged 18-29 years in good health. The CDR3 loop reads CASRVGLVLADTQYF. CDR3 sequence (DNA): TGTGCCAGCAGGGTCGGACTAGTTCTTGCAGATACGCAGTATTTT.